Below are 15 T cell receptor beta chains sequenced from a single sample in a study of shared clonotypes between healthy human individuals. CD45RO-negative, CCR7-positively selected cells formed the naive CD8 fraction, excluding terminally differentiated effector memory CD45RA+ cells. Only in-frame clones appear in the TCRdb table, and some are missing; sequencing was by immunoSEQ multiplex PCR. The table shows about 820,000 clones, with roughly 92% occurring only once. Sequencing was done on a sample of naive CD8+ T cells sorted from blood. These receptors came from a man aged 25-45 years in good health.

V gene TRBV4-3 combines with J gene TRBJ2-1; D might be TRBD2 (5 bases). Per germline, CDR1 LGHNA and CDR2 YSLEER. The length of the CDR3 is 13 residues. Trimming took 4 bases from V and 7 from J, leaving 11 bases between them. The CDR3 is CASSPLVGNEQFF. CDR3 nucleotide sequence: TGCGCCAGCAGCCCACTAGTGGGGAATGAGCAGTTCTTC.

This clone was picked up one time. The chain recombines TRBV7-9 with TRBJ1-4; TRBD1 is a possible D gene (5 bases). The germline V and J ends were trimmed by 3 bases and 7 bases, with 12 bases remaining between them. The CDR3 contains 14 residues. Germline CDR1 and CDR2: SEHNR and FQNEAQ (reference sequence). CDR3 DNA: TGTGCCAGCAGCTTTATTGGGGCAAGTGAAAAACTGTTTTTT. The encoded protein is CASSFIGASEKLFF.

This chain uses TRBV10-1 with TRBJ2-7; no definite D call. Germline V gene data show CDR1 as WNHNN and CDR2 as SYGVQD (reference sequence). CDR3 length: 12 amino acids. V lost 3 bases, J lost 3 bases, and 6 bases lay in between. CDR3 protein: CASSEGFYEQYF. The CDR3 DNA is TGCGCCAGCAGTGAAGGTTTCTACGAGCAGTACTTC.

V and J are TRBV5-1 and TRBJ2-3; D possibly matches TRBD1 or TRBD2 (6 bases each). V lost 4 bases to trimming and J lost 0 bases, with 12 bases between them. The CDR3 has 15 amino acids. Germline V gives CDR1 SGHRS, CDR2 YFSETQ. The chain's CDR3 is CASSRGQSSTDTQYF. CDR3 nucleotide sequence: TGCGCCAGCAGCCGGGGGCAGTCGAGCACAGATACGCAGTATTTT.

The chain is built from TRBV7-2 and TRBJ2-1, with 14 bases that match TRBD2. CDR3 size: 16 residues. The ends lost 10 bases at V and 5 bases at J; junction bases unmatched: 10. The V gene's germline CDR1 is SGHTA and CDR2 FQGNSA. Here the CDR3 DNA reads TGTGCCAACCCTCCGGGACTAGCGGGAGACCACAATGAGCAGTTCTTC. It is translated as CANPPGLAGDHNEQFF. The full variable domain, completed using reference TRBV7-2 and TRBJ2-1, is GAGVSQSPSNKVTEKGKDVELRCDPISGHTALYWYRQSLGQGLEFLIYFQGNSAPDKSGLPSDRFSAERTGGSVSTLTIQRTQQEDSAVYLCANPPGLAGDHNEQFFGPGTRLTVL.

In its sample, this clone was seen once. V is TRBV27 and J is TRBJ2-3; 7 bases are a match to TRBD1. The germline V gene encodes CDR1 MNHEY and CDR2 SMNVEV (reference sequence). The CDR3 totals 16 residues. J gave up 1 base and V 8 bases, and 12 bases lay outside the gene matches. The CDR3 nucleotides read TGTGCCAGCGGAGACCTAGGGACAGAAGGCACAGATACGCAGTATTTT. This encodes CASGDLGTEGTDTQYF.

The chain combines TRBV7-9 with TRBJ2-7; D might be TRBD1 (6 bases). Trimming took off 5 bases at V and 0 bases at J, with 17 bases between the two ends. The germline V gene has CDR1 SEHNR and CDR2 FQNEAQ (reference sequence). CDR3 length equals 16 residues. CDR3 sequence: CASSPLRGGSSYEQYF. The CDR3 bases are TGTGCCAGCAGCCCGCTCAGGGGTGGGAGCTCCTACGAGCAGTACTTC.

This clone has just one count. This sequence joins TRBV6-4 and TRBJ2-3; 10 nucleotides line up with TRBD2. Germline CDR1 reads MRHNA; CDR2 reads SNTAGT. The CDR3 is 17 residues long. Germline trimming cut 2 bases from V and 0 bases from J; bases unmatched to any gene: 5. CDR3 nucleotides: TGTGCCAGCAGTGACGAACCTAGCGGGAGTAGCACAGATACGCAGTATTTT. Its protein is CASSDEPSGSSTDTQYF.

This clone was seen only a few times. The same CDR3 is also encoded by other DNA sequences in this sample. V is TRBV28 and J is TRBJ2-7; possibly TRBD1 for D (6 bases). The germline CDR1 and CDR2 sequences are MDHEN and SYDVKM. The CDR3 runs to 13 residues. Trimming left V 2 bases short and J 3 bases short, with 8 bases between. CDR3 DNA sequence: TGTGCCAGCAGTTTAGGCAGGGGCTACGAGCAGTACTTC. It translates to CASSLGRGYEQYF.

The chain is built from TRBV15 and TRBJ2-6; D is perhaps TRBD1 or TRBD2 (5 bases each). This CDR3 region has 16 residues. V shed 5 bases and J shed 2 bases, with 13 bases lying between them. The germline V gene has CDR1 LNHNV and CDR2 YYDKDF (reference sequence). The CDR3 DNA reads as TGTGCCACCAGCCCCATGATGGGGGCTGGGGCCAACGTCCTGACTTTC. Protein sequence: CATSPMMGAGANVLTF.

The chain couples TRBV5-1 to TRBJ2-3; 14 nucleotides agree with TRBD2. Germline CDR1 SGHRS, CDR2 YFSETQ. The CDR3 runs to 19 residues. V shed 4 bases and J 4 bases; nucleotides not matched to a gene: 14. CDR3: CASSDTAGTSGSSSDTQYF. The DNA of the CDR3 is TGCGCCAGCAGCGACACAGCCGGGACTAGCGGGAGTAGTTCAGATACGCAGTATTTT.

V usage is TRBV6-1 and J usage is TRBJ1-5, with D maybe TRBD1 (6 bases). CDR3 length equals 16 residues. Germline assignment: CDR1 MNHNS and CDR2 SASEGT. V lost 4 bases to trimming and J lost 0 bases, with 13 bases between them. The CDR3 sequence is CASSAAYRVSNQPQHF. For the CDR3, the DNA is TGTGCCAGCAGTGCCGCATACAGGGTTAGCAATCAGCCCCAGCATTTT.

The rearrangement joins TRBV29-1 to TRBJ1-1; 7 bases are a match to TRBD1. CDR1 and CDR2 (germline): SQVTM, ANQGSEA. V gave up 0 bases and J gave up 5 bases; unmatched junction bases: 6. This CDR3 region has 14 residues. The CDR3, as DNA: TGCAGCGTTGAAGACAGGGGGATGGGGACTGAAGCTTTCTTT. Amino acid sequence: CSVEDRGMGTEAFF.

V gene TRBV6-5 combines with J gene TRBJ2-3; D may be TRBD2 (5 bases). Trimming took 2 bases from V and 4 from J, leaving 7 bases between them. The CDR3 has 13 residues. Germline assignment: CDR1 MNHEY and CDR2 SVGAGI. CDR3 nucleotides: TGTGCCAGCAGTTACCCACTAGCAGATACGCAGTATTTT. This gives the protein CASSYPLADTQYF.

This chain joins TRBV28 and TRBJ2-7, with 15 bases identical to TRBD2. The CDR3 length is 18 residues. Germline-derived CDR1 and CDR2 are MDHEN and SYDVKM. After removal of 4 bases from V and 3 bases from J, the junction contained 10 bases not matched to a gene. The CDR3 reads CASSYDRRTSGRVYEQYF. Written as DNA, the CDR3 is TGTGCCAGCAGTTACGACCGGAGGACTAGCGGGAGGGTCTACGAGCAGTACTTC.